The present T cell receptor beta chain was sequenced within a study of CD8+ T cells in alopecia areata. Turning to the study itself: Those patients who were treated received oral tofacitinib, which was given at 5 to 10 mg twice daily for moderate-to-severe alopecia areata.

Samples from alopecia areata patients were lesional scalp punch biopsies and peripheral blood. General observations from the study: Clonality was higher in lesional than normal scalp, especially in alopecia totalis/universalis.

This clone was observed a handful of times. The target antigen is unknown. After isolation, RNA underwent reverse transcription to generate cDNA as the sequencing template. Only in-frame clones appear in the TCRdb table, and some are missing; sequencing was by immunoSEQ multiplex PCR. The sample has about 120,000 clones; about 50% are singletons. Here the sequenced sample was CD8+ T cells sorted from blood, taken at week 0. This receptor was taken from a human donor with alopecia areata.

The CDR3: CAWSVGVRGTIYEQYF. In DNA, the CDR3 is TGTGCCTGGAGTGTAGGGGTCCGTGGAACTATCTACGAGCAGTACTTC. V gene TRBV30 combines with J gene TRBJ2-7; tentatively, D is TRBD1 (5 bases). Germline V CDR1 and CDR2: GTSNPN, SVGIG (reference sequence). V lost 0 bases to trimming and J lost 3 bases, with 18 bases between them. The CDR3 runs to 16 residues.